These 30 T cell receptor beta chains share one sample of origin, sequenced in a study of regulatory T cells in long-lasting Graves disease. Sample time point: persistent/refractory GD, antithyroid drugs over 5 years with positive TRAb. PBMC-derived RNA was used for the TCR library. Investigators prepared the TCR beta libraries by applying iRepertoire HTBI primers and Arm-PCR of CDR3 regions. TCRdb itself ran the multiplex PCR reads through MiXCR, one entry per CDR3 protein. The repertoire holds 450,000 or so distinct CDR3 sequences, with about 20% as singletons. Sample: peripheral blood mononuclear cells (PBMCs), taken when the disease was refractory, from a patient treated with antithyroid drugs. These TCRs come from a female donor with Graves disease.

This clonotype was picked up many times. This rearrangement joins TRBV28 to TRBJ2-2; TRBD2 aligns across 9 bases. Trimming took 7 bases from V and 3 from J; bases not matched to a gene: 6. Per germline, CDR1 MDHEN and CDR2 SYDVKM. CDR3 length equals 15 residues. The CDR3 bases are TGTGCCAGCACCGCTAGCGGGACTTACACCGGGGAGCTGTTTTTT. Protein product: CASTASGTYTGELFF.

This clonotype showed up many times. The J gene is TRBJ2-5, the V gene TRBV10-3, with 7 positions matching TRBD1. V was pared by 5 bases and J by 6 bases, with 12 bases of the junction left unmatched. This CDR3 has 15 residues. Germline lookup yields CDR1 ENHRY and CDR2 SYGVKD. CDR3: CAISQGQERGQTQYF. In nucleotides, the CDR3 is TGTGCCATCAGTCAAGGACAGGAGAGGGGGCAGACCCAGTACTTC.

This clonotype was recorded at least ten times. The gene calls are TRBV7-6 and TRBJ2-7; 9 nucleotides agree with TRBD2. Trimming removed 6 bases from V and 4 bases from J; junction bases left unmatched: 19. The CDR3 runs to 18 residues. Per the germline V gene, CDR1 is SGHVS and CDR2 is FNYEAQ. This CDR3 reads CASSSGTALTSGVYEQYF. In DNA, the CDR3 is TGTGCCAGCAGTTCCGGGACAGCCTTGACTAGCGGAGTGTACGAGCAGTACTTC.

This clonotype was picked up many times. The chain joins TRBV19 to TRBJ2-7; 11 nucleotides line up with TRBD2. The J segment lost 3 bases and the V segment lost 9 bases, leaving 7 bases of the junction unmatched. Germline V gene lookup returns CDR1 LNHDA and CDR2 SQIVND (reference sequence). This CDR3 has 14 residues. The CDR3 here is CASSIGTSGYEQYF. The CDR3 nucleotides read TGTGCCAGCAGCATCGGGACTAGCGGCTACGAGCAGTACTTC. Drawing the rest from reference TRBV19 and TRBJ2-7, the complete variable domain is DGGITQSPKYLFRKEGQNVTLSCEQNLNHDAMYWYRQDPGQGLRLIYYSQIVNDFQKGDIAEGYSVSREKKESFPLTVTSAQKNPTAFYLCASSIGTSGYEQYFGPGTRLTVT.

This clonotype has a single count. The chain joins TRBV12-3 or TRBV12-4 to TRBJ1-5; maybe TRBD1 (6 bases). Trimming took 6 bases from V and 1 from J, leaving 19 bases between them. This CDR3 is built from 17 residues. CDR3 sequence reads: CASSAAYRVGSNQPQHF. The DNA of the CDR3 is TGTGCCAGCAGCGCTGCCTACAGGGTGGGGAGCAATCAGCCCCAGCATTTT.

The chain links TRBV19 to TRBJ1-1, with D perhaps TRBD1 (6 bases). Germline CDR1 and CDR2: LNHDA and SQIVND (reference sequence). The CDR3 has 13 residues. Trimming pared 9 bases from V and 4 bases from J, leaving 15 bases between. The CDR3 DNA reads TGTGCCAGCCGGCGTGGGGGCGTCACTGAAGCTTTCTTT. It yields the protein CASRRGGVTEAFF. The whole variable domain, remainder taken from reference TRBV19 and TRBJ1-1, is DGGITQSPKYLFRKEGQNVTLSCEQNLNHDAMYWYRQDPGQGLRLIYYSQIVNDFQKGDIAEGYSVSREKKESFPLTVTSAQKNPTAFYLCASRRGGVTEAFFGQGTRLTVV.

The chain employs TRBV5-8 and TRBJ2-6, with D perhaps matching TRBD2 (5 bases). The germline gives CDR1 SGHTS, CDR2 YDEGEE. The length of the CDR3 is 16 residues. Deletions cut 2 bases from V and 0 bases from J, with 9 bases between. The CDR3 sequence is CASSFRGSSGANVLTF. CDR3 sequence (DNA): TGTGCCAGCAGCTTTAGAGGGAGCTCTGGGGCCAACGTCCTGACTTTC. The entire variable domain, with the rest obtained from reference TRBV5-8 and TRBJ2-6, is as follows: EAGVTQSPTHLIKTRGQQATLRCSPISGHTSVYWYQQALGLGLQFLLWYDEGEERNRGNFPPRFSGRQFPNYSSELNVNALELEDSALYLCASSFRGSSGANVLTFGAGSRLTVL.

This clonotype occurred a few times. CDR3 amino acids: CASSPGLQAKNIQYF. In DNA form, the CDR3 reads TGCGCCAGCAGCCCGGGACTGCAAGCCAAAAACATTCAGTACTTC. The genes are TRBV5-1 and TRBJ2-4, with D possibly being TRBD2 (6 bases). V was trimmed by 4 bases and J by 0 bases, leaving 11 bases between them. CDR1 is SGHRS and CDR2 is YFSETQ in the germline V gene. This CDR3 is 15 amino acids long.

This clonotype was seen a handful of times. The chain has TRBV6-4 and TRBJ2-2, with D perhaps matching TRBD2 (5 bases). Germline values: CDR1 MRHNA, CDR2 SNTAGT. The V and J ends lost 4 bases and 0 bases respectively, with 15 bases between them. The CDR3 runs to 17 residues. CDR3 DNA: TGTGCCAGCAGTGCCCTCCCATCGGGGTCGAACACCGGGGAGCTGTTTTTT. This translates into CASSALPSGSNTGELFF.

The chain joins TRBV7-2 to TRBJ2-4; D gene ambiguous. The germline V gene has CDR1 SGHTA and CDR2 FQGNSA. The CDR3 totals 12 residues. V gave up 0 bases and J gave up 9 bases, with 6 bases separating them. The CDR3 here is CASSLARSIQYF. The CDR3 nucleotides read TGTGCCAGCAGCTTAGCGCGATCCATTCAGTACTTC.

The V and J genes are TRBV29-1 and TRBJ2-5; the D gene is possibly TRBD2 (5 bases). CDR3 size: 13 residues. Germline CDR1 and CDR2: SQVTM and ANQGSEA. The V end lost 4 bases, the J end lost 3 bases, and 12 bases lay between the germline ends. Written as DNA, the CDR3 is TGCAGCGTTGTGGTAGCGATAGAAGAGACCCAGTACTTC. Translating gives CSVVVAIEETQYF.

This clonotype was detected a few times. Germline is not matched at one junction end, which may reflect a read error. V gene TRBV5-6 combines with J gene TRBJ2-7; 10 bases are a match to TRBD1. CDR1 and CDR2 (germline): SGHDT, YYEEEE. The CDR3 covers 14 residues. CDR3 DNA: TGCGCCAGCAGATCGACAGGGGGCCCCTACGAGCAGTACTTC. Its translation is CASRSTGGPYEQYF.

This clonotype was found a few times. The rearrangement joins TRBV2 to TRBJ1-3; perhaps TRBD1 as D (5 bases). V shed 0 bases and J shed 0 bases, with 9 bases lying between them. There are 16 residues in the CDR3. Germline CDR1 and CDR2: SNHLY and FYNNEI. CDR3 amino acids: CASSEAAGISGNTIYF. The CDR3 region has the DNA TGTGCCAGCAGTGAAGCGGCAGGGATCTCTGGAAACACCATATATTTT.

Only a few counts were recorded for this clonotype. The chain recombines TRBV10-3 with TRBJ1-5; D is uncertain. This CDR3 has 15 amino acids. Germline V gene data show CDR1 as ENHRY and CDR2 as SYGVKD. Trimming stripped 0 bases from V and 0 bases from J, with 6 bases between. The DNA of the CDR3 is TGTGCCATCAGTGAGTCAAGGAATAGCAATCAGCCCCAGCATTTT. Translated: CAISESRNSNQPQHF.

Ten or more counts support this clonotype. The chain carries TRBV29-1 and TRBJ2-7; D gene uncertain. The germline V gene encodes CDR1 SQVTM and CDR2 ANQGSEA. Trimming pared 4 bases from V and 7 bases from J, leaving 14 bases between. This CDR3 is 12 amino acids long. As DNA, the CDR3 is TGCAGCGTTGGTCTGGGGATCGAGGAGCAGTACTTC. It encodes CSVGLGIEEQYF.

In this sample, this clonotype turned up many times. The chain uses TRBV2 and TRBJ1-4; tentative D call: TRBD1 (6 bases). Trimming removed 6 bases at V and 9 bases at J, with 20 bases between. The CDR3 extends over 15 amino acids. From germline, CDR1 is SNHLY and CDR2 FYNNEI. The CDR3 sequence is CASSKLQGGPKKLFF. CDR3 nucleotides: TGTGCCAGCAGCAAATTACAGGGAGGACCAAAAAAACTGTTTTTT. Full variable domain (outside the CDR3, taken from reference TRBV2 and TRBJ1-4): EPEVTQTPSHQVTQMGQEVILRCVPISNHLYFYWYRQILGQKVEFLVSFYNNEISEKSEIFDDQFSVERPDGSNFTLKIRSTKLEDSAMYFCASSKLQGGPKKLFFGSGTQLSVL.

This clonotype was observed a handful of times. This chain uses TRBV5-1 with TRBJ2-4; 11 bases are shared with TRBD2. V shed 3 bases and J 0 bases; nucleotides not matched to a gene: 2. CDR1 is SGHRS and CDR2 is YFSETQ in the germline V gene. The CDR3 runs 16 residues. The CDR3 spells CASSSGLAGAKNIQYF. The CDR3 nucleotides are TGCGCCAGCAGCTCCGGACTAGCGGGAGCCAAAAACATTCAGTACTTC.

This chain connects TRBV9 to TRBJ2-2; the match to TRBD2 covers 11 bases. V trimming: 4 bases; J trimming: 5 bases; junction bases outside the gene matches: 13. Germline CDR1 and CDR2: SGDLS and YYNGEE. The CDR3 length is 18 residues. The CDR3 nucleotides are TGTGCCAGCAGCCCCCCCGCTTTACTAGCGGGAGATACCGGGGAGCTGTTTTTT. This encodes CASSPPALLAGDTGELFF.

V and J are TRBV27 and TRBJ2-5, with D possibly being TRBD2 (6 bases). CDR1 and CDR2 (germline): MNHEY, SMNVEV (reference sequence). Between the trimmed V and J ends, which lost 5 bases and 5 bases, there was a span of 15 bases. This CDR3 contains 14 residues. The DNA of the CDR3 is TGTGCCAGCAGTGCGGGACTCTGGAGGGAGACCCAGTACTTC. Translated: CASSAGLWRETQYF.

This clonotype was observed at least ten times. The rearrangement joins TRBV6-5 to TRBJ1-1, with D hard to call. V lost 0 bases and J lost 1, with 6 bases in between. The CDR3 length is 14 residues. Germline CDR1 and CDR2: MNHEY and SVGAGI. CDR3 sequence reads: CASSYSVANTEAFF. CDR3 in DNA: TGTGCCAGCAGTTACTCGGTTGCGAACACTGAAGCTTTCTTT.

This clonotype was seen ten or more times. The chain is built from TRBV6-5 and TRBJ2-5, with no clear D. With 2 bases removed from V and 5 bases from J, the gap between germline ends came to 15 bases. CDR3 length equals 15 residues. Germline lookup yields CDR1 MNHEY and CDR2 SVGAGI. CDR3 in amino acids: CASSYRAALWETQYF. CDR3 in DNA: TGTGCCAGCAGTTACAGGGCCGCCTTGTGGGAGACCCAGTACTTC.

The DNA of the CDR3 is TGCGCCAGCAGCCAAGATCCCGGGACTAGCGGGATGAAGACCCAGTACTTC. Protein sequence: CASSQDPGTSGMKTQYF. The chain employs TRBV4-1 and TRBJ2-5; 13 nucleotides agree with TRBD2. The J segment lost 6 bases and the V segment lost 0 bases, leaving 7 bases of the junction unmatched. Germline CDR1 reads MGHRA; CDR2 reads YSYEKL. The CDR3 is made up of 17 amino acids.

This clonotype was seen more than once but under ten times. V and J are TRBV25-1 and TRBJ1-1; weak D call: TRBD1 (6 bases). In germline, CDR1 is MGHDK, CDR2 SYGVNS. Trimming left V 3 bases short and J 2 bases short, with 19 bases between. The CDR3 has 17 residues. CDR3 DNA: TGTGCCAGCAGTGATGTCTTTGGGGGCAGCCAAAACACTGAAGCTTTCTTT. It translates to CASSDVFGGSQNTEAFF.

Ten or more counts support this clonotype. V and J are TRBV7-8 and TRBJ1-2, with 8 bases fitting TRBD1. The CDR3 runs to 15 residues. J lost 4 bases, V lost 3 bases, and 7 bases had no gene match. The germline CDR1 and CDR2 sequences are SGHVS and FQNEAQ. The chain's CDR3 is CASSFDRGPTYGYTF. CDR3 DNA sequence: TGTGCCAGCAGCTTCGACAGGGGTCCTACCTATGGCTACACCTTC.

There are a few counts of this clonotype. The chain uses TRBV7-6 and TRBJ1-6, with D hard to call. The CDR3 is 12 residues long. Trimming cost V 4 bases and J 15 bases, with 13 bases left between them. Germline V lookup: CDR1 SGHVS, CDR2 FNYEAQ. The CDR3 DNA reads as TGTGCCAGCAGCTCCACTGACCCTCTCCTCCACTTT. Translated, it gives CASSSTDPLLHF.

This chain uses TRBV5-7 with TRBJ2-1, with 7 nucleotides matching TRBD1. TRBV5-7 is annotated as an ORF whose role is uncertain. Trimming cost V 1 base and J 5 bases; bases outside gene matches: 6. There are 15 residues in the CDR3. For the CDR3, the DNA is TGTGCCAGCAGCTTGACCCGGGACAGTCACAATGAGCAGTTCTTC. It codes for CASSLTRDSHNEQFF.

This chain connects TRBV4-1 to TRBJ1-2, with unresolved D. This CDR3 contains 15 residues. V shed 2 bases and J shed 0 bases, with 10 bases lying between them. The germline gives CDR1 MGHRA, CDR2 YSYEKL. The CDR3 here is CASSQRFAANYGYTF. The CDR3 nucleotides are TGCGCCAGCAGCCAAAGATTTGCGGCTAACTATGGCTACACCTTC.

In its sample, this clonotype was seen many times. The rearrangement uses TRBV24-1 and TRBJ2-5; D unclear. Germline CDR1 reads KGHDR; CDR2 reads SFDVKD. There are 13 residues in the CDR3. Trimming took off 4 bases at V and 5 bases at J, with 10 bases between the two ends. CDR3 sequence: CATSDEYLETQYF. CDR3 nucleotides: TGTGCCACCAGTGACGAGTATTTGGAGACCCAGTACTTC.

This clonotype was found many times. V and J are TRBV6-1 and TRBJ1-5; 7 nucleotides line up with TRBD1. This CDR3 contains 15 residues. V was pared by 4 bases and J by 5 bases, with 8 bases of the junction left unmatched. Germline CDR1 reads MNHNS; CDR2 reads SASEGT. CDR3 loop: CASSARTGVDQPQHF. In DNA form, the CDR3 reads TGTGCCAGCAGTGCACGGACAGGAGTCGATCAGCCCCAGCATTTT.

This clonotype was recorded a few times. One junction end disagrees with the germline gene, perhaps due to a read error. The chain combines TRBV7-7 with TRBJ2-5; TRBD2 matches 9 bases. Germline CDR1 SSHAT, CDR2 FNYEAQ (reference sequence). The CDR3 consists of 14 residues. The DNA of the CDR3 is TGTGCTAGCAGTCTAGCGGGAAACTGGGAGACCCAGTACTTC. This codes for CASSLAGNWETQYF.